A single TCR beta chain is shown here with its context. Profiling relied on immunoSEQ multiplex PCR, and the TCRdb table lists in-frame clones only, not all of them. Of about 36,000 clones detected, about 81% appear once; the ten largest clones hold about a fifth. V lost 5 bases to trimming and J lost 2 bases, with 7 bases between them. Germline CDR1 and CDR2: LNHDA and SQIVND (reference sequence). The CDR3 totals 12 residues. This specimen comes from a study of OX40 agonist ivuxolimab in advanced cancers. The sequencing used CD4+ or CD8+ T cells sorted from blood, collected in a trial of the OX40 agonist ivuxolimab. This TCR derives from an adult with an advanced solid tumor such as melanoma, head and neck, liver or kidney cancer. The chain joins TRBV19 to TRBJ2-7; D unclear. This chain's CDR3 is CASSVTTYEQYF. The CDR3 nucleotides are TGTGCCAGTAGTGTGACCACCTACGAGCAGTACTTC.